The 18 T cell receptor beta chains given below trace back to one sample, sequenced in a study of monozygotic twins with inflammatory bowel disease. From its re-call of the 5' RACE reads, TCRdb lists each CDR3 protein once, without DNA. In all, the sample yields fewer than 450,000 distinct CDR3 sequences. The sample taken for sequencing was blood. The source of these receptors is a human donor with ulcerative colitis or Crohn's disease, or a healthy co-twin of an affected twin (not recorded which).

The gene calls are TRBV5-1 and TRBJ2-7. CDR1 and CDR2 (germline): SGHRS, YFSETQ. The CDR3 loop spans 14 amino acids. CDR3 protein: CASSYGQGAYEQYF.

The gene calls are TRBV28 and TRBJ2-7; TCRdb indicates TRBD2, and absent DNA this call remains unverified. Germline V CDR1 and CDR2: MDHEN, SYDVKM. The CDR3 runs to 16 residues. The CDR3 loop is CASSPLAGGLDYEQYF.

J is TRBJ2-4 and V is TRBV7-2; no DNA is available, so the TRBD1 call from TCRdb remains unchecked. Germline lookup yields CDR1 SGHTA and CDR2 FQGNSA. CDR3 length: 13 amino acids. CDR3 residues: CASSLVPPNMQYF.

J is TRBJ2-7 and V is TRBV24-1; the D call from TCRdb, TRBD1, cannot be confirmed without DNA. The CDR3 length is 15 residues. CDR1 KGHDR and CDR2 SFDVKD come from the germline V gene. The CDR3 protein is CATSDSQGNAYEQYF.

The genes are TRBV12-3 or TRBV12-4 and TRBJ1-1; there is no DNA to check the TCRdb D call of TRBD1. This CDR3 contains 13 residues. This CDR3 is CASSPLQGVEAFF.

This rearrangement joins TRBV4-3 to TRBJ2-1; the D call of TRBD1 rests on TCRdb alone, since no DNA is present to check it. Germline-derived CDR1 and CDR2 are LGHNA and YSLEER. The CDR3 consists of 16 residues. This chain's CDR3 is CASSQGRDRGHNEQFF.

CDR3 region: CASSYSPGQGNTGELFF. The chain combines TRBV6-5 with TRBJ2-2; TCRdb's assignment of TRBD1 cannot be checked, as there is no DNA. The CDR3 consists of 17 residues. Germline V lookup: CDR1 MNHEY, CDR2 SVGAGI.

This chain uses TRBV18 with TRBJ2-7; with no DNA, the TCRdb D assignment of TRBD1 cannot be verified. CDR1 is KGHSH and CDR2 is LQKENI in the germline V gene. There are 14 residues in the CDR3. CDR3 amino acids: CASSYGQLTYEQYF.

The chain uses TRBV5-1 and TRBJ1-6. Germline assignment: CDR1 SGHRS and CDR2 YFSETQ. This CDR3 spans 15 amino acids. CDR3 region: CASSLAGLGGSPLHF.

The rearrangement uses TRBV5-4 and TRBJ2-2. Looked up from germline, CDR1 is SGHNT and CDR2 is YYREEE (reference sequence). This CDR3 has 16 residues. CDR3 loop: CASSGISTGNTGELFF. Looking up the rest from reference TRBV5-4 and TRBJ2-2 gives the full variable domain: ETGVTQSPTHLIKTRGQQVTLRCSSQSGHNTVSWYQQALGQGPQFIFQYYREEENGRGNFPPRFSGLQFPNYSSELNVNALELDDSALYLCASSGISTGNTGELFFGEGSRLTVL.

This sequence joins TRBV20-1 and TRBJ1-5; TCRdb reports TRBD1, a call that lacks DNA to check it against. Germline V CDR1 and CDR2: DFQATT, SNEGSKA (reference sequence). There are 19 residues in the CDR3. This CDR3 is CSATQAVGQTDNSNQPQHF.

The chain combines TRBV5-1 with TRBJ2-1. This CDR3 spans 16 amino acids. The germline V gene encodes CDR1 SGHRS and CDR2 YFSETQ. CDR3 residues: CASSLDRIPTYNEQFF.

The chain carries TRBV6-1 and TRBJ1-5; checking the TCRdb D call of TRBD1 is not possible without DNA. The germline V gene encodes CDR1 MNHNS and CDR2 SASEGT. The CDR3 sequence is 15 residues long. Here the CDR3 reads CASRNTGSGNQPQHF.

The V gene is TRBV4-1, the J gene TRBJ2-1; the D call of TRBD1 rests on TCRdb alone, since no DNA is present to check it. Germline assignment: CDR1 MGHRA and CDR2 YSYEKL. The CDR3 has 17 amino acids. CDR3 sequence reads: CASSHPANRETYNEQFF.

The V gene is TRBV11-2, the J gene TRBJ2-3; the TRBD1 assignment by TCRdb is unverifiable without DNA. The CDR3 sequence is 17 residues long. Germline V gene sequence: CDR1 SGHAT, CDR2 FQNNGV. CDR3 in amino acids: CASSSPGSYGFTDTQYF.

The V call is TRBV7-9, the J call TRBJ1-4; TCRdb calls TRBD1, which cannot be checked without DNA. Germline assignment: CDR1 SEHNR and CDR2 FQNEAQ (reference sequence). This CDR3 region has 15 residues. CDR3 region: CASSPIGGVAEKLFF.

The gene calls are TRBV5-1 and TRBJ1-3; checking the TCRdb D call of TRBD1 is not possible without DNA. The CDR3 extends over 16 amino acids. Germline V gives CDR1 SGHRS, CDR2 YFSETQ. CDR3: CASSLGQVASGNTIYF.

The CDR3 is CASNGAPGVTGELFF. The V call is TRBV6-1, the J call TRBJ2-2; TCRdb outputs TRBD1, but without DNA this stays unchecked. The CDR3 length is 15 residues. Germline V CDR1 and CDR2: MNHNS, SASEGT.